The 21 T cell receptor beta chains below come from one sample, sequenced in a study of read filtering for tumor transcriptome and immune sequencing. Molecular barcoded adaptors covering alpha/delta and beta/gamma chains were used on approximately 400 ng RNA. A single record per CDR3 protein comes from TCRdb applying MiXCR to the reads. The sample contains about 130,000 distinct CDR3 sequences, 10% to 15% of which appear only once. The sample comprised a population of CD138-negative cells sorted from bone marrow. The receptors were sampled from a donor over 35 with multiple myeloma.

This clonotype was seen many times. This CDR3 is CASSLATAASRKFF. For the CDR3, the DNA is TGTGCCAGCAGCTTGGCCACCGCAGCTAGTCGTAAGTTCTTC. The chain joins TRBV5-6 to TRBJ2-1, with no clear D. Germline V CDR1 and CDR2: SGHDT, YYEEEE. This CDR3 is 14 amino acids long. Trimming stripped 0 bases from V and 14 bases from J, with 18 bases between. Full variable domain (missing parts from reference TRBV5-6 and TRBJ2-1): DAGVTQSPTHLIKTRGQQVTLRCSPKSGHDTVSWYQQALGQGPQFIFQYYEEEERQRGNFPDRFSGHQFPNYSSELNVNALLLGDSALYLCASSLATAASRKFFGPGTRLTVL.

This clonotype was counted at least ten times. The CDR3 is CASSQEEVRSYEQYF. CDR3 in DNA: TGCGCCAGCAGCCAAGAGGAGGTTCGGTCCTACGAGCAGTACTTC. J is TRBJ2-7 and V is TRBV4-1, with a tentative D call TRBD2 (5 bases). This CDR3 region has 15 residues. Germline V gene lookup returns CDR1 MGHRA and CDR2 YSYEKL. Deletions cut 0 bases from V and 1 base from J, with 10 bases between.

This clonotype was recorded many times. V and J are TRBV20-1 and TRBJ2-1; 8 bases are shared with TRBD2. The germline V gene encodes CDR1 DFQATT and CDR2 SNEGSKA (reference sequence). The CDR3 totals 15 residues. With V trimmed by 5 bases and J by 1 base, 7 bases remained unmatched. The DNA of the CDR3 is TGCAGTGCTGGTGCAGCGGGAGTTTCCTACAATGAGCAGTTCTTC. Translating it yields CSAGAAGVSYNEQFF.

This clonotype was recorded a few times. The chain combines TRBV5-1 with TRBJ1-3; D gene uncertain. This CDR3 has 14 residues. The germline CDR1 and CDR2 sequences are SGHRS and YFSETQ. V dropped 0 bases and J dropped 4 bases, with 8 bases sitting between them. The CDR3 DNA is TGCGCCAGCAGCTTGGAATCTGGCGGAAACACCATATATTTT. It is translated as CASSLESGGNTIYF.

About this clonotype: A read error may account for a junction end that differs from germline. The chain uses TRBV28 and TRBJ2-3; 9 bases are a match to TRBD2. The CDR3 extends over 15 amino acids. The germline V gene has CDR1 MDHEN and CDR2 SYDVKM. The CDR3: CTSSSPPSGVDTQYF. The CDR3 coding sequence is TGTACCAGCAGTTCTCCCCCTAGCGGGGTAGATACGCAGTATTTT.

The chain recombines TRBV7-6 with TRBJ2-3; TRBD2 matches 8 bases. The CDR3 covers 16 residues. Looked up from germline, CDR1 is SGHVS and CDR2 is FNYEAQ. V gave up 2 bases and J gave up 5 bases; unmatched junction bases: 9. The CDR3 is CASSLMAGGVGDTQYF. The CDR3 DNA reads as TGTGCCAGCAGCTTAATGGCGGGGGGCGTTGGAGATACGCAGTATTTT.

The genes are TRBV7-9 and TRBJ1-2, with D perhaps TRBD1 (5 bases). This CDR3 comprises 12 residues. Trimming pared 4 bases from V and 7 bases from J, leaving 10 bases between. CDR1 and CDR2 from the germline V gene are SEHNR and FQNEAQ (reference sequence). The CDR3, as DNA: TGTGCCAGCAGCTCATCAGGGCTTGGCTACACCTTC. Protein sequence: CASSSSGLGYTF.

V usage is TRBV5-1 and J usage is TRBJ2-1, with TRBD1 matching 8 bases. Per germline, CDR1 SGHRS and CDR2 YFSETQ. The J segment lost 5 bases and the V segment lost 4 bases, leaving 5 bases of the junction unmatched. The CDR3 loop spans 14 amino acids. This CDR3 is CASSTGQVDNEQFF. The CDR3 DNA follows: TGCGCCAGCAGCACGGGACAGGTTGACAATGAGCAGTTCTTC.

Note on this clonotype: Since a much larger clone is just one base distant, this may be a read error. The chain couples TRBV19 to TRBJ1-5; a weak D match, TRBD1 (6 bases). CDR3 length: 13 residues. The V gene lost 8 bases and the J gene lost 5 bases, with 13 bases spanning the gap. Looked up from germline, CDR1 is LNHDA and CDR2 is SQIVND (reference sequence). CDR3 residues: CASLDRPDQPQHF. CDR3 nucleotide sequence: TGTGCCAGTTTGGACAGACCAGATCAGCCCCAGCATTTT.

There are a few counts of this clonotype. This chain connects TRBV28 to TRBJ2-3; 7 bases map to TRBD2. The trim removed 4 bases at V and 2 bases at J, leaving 15 bases unmatched. Germline V gives CDR1 MDHEN, CDR2 SYDVKM. This CDR3 comprises 18 residues. CDR3 DNA: TGTGCCAGCAGTTCATCTTCCGGGACTAAAAAGGACACAGATACGCAGTATTTT. Translation gives CASSSSSGTKKDTDTQYF.

The sample holds a few counts of this clonotype. The rearrangement uses TRBV5-1 and TRBJ2-2; the match to TRBD2 covers 8 bases. CDR1 and CDR2 from the germline V gene are SGHRS and YFSETQ. V shed 5 bases, J shed 2 bases, and the junction held 11 bases outside the gene matches. The CDR3 has 17 residues. Written as DNA, the CDR3 is TGCGCCAGCAGACTCCTGGCGGGGGGCCGAAACACCGGGGAGCTGTTTTTT. It codes for CASRLLAGGRNTGELFF.

A word on this clonotype: Being one base from a much bigger clone, this may be a read error. This chain connects TRBV10-3 to TRBJ1-5, with 7 nucleotides matching TRBD1. The CDR3 covers 14 residues. After removal of 11 bases from V and 4 bases from J, the junction contained 11 bases not matched to a gene. Looked up from germline, CDR1 is ENHRY and CDR2 is SYGVKD. In DNA form, the CDR3 reads TGTGCCGCCCGTCGTCAGGGGGGAAATCAGCCCCAGCATTTT. This sequence encodes CAARRQGGNQPQHF.

The V and J genes are TRBV3-1 and TRBJ2-7, with D unclear. The V and J ends lost 2 bases and 4 bases respectively, with 6 bases between them. Per germline, CDR1 LGHDT and CDR2 YNNKEL (reference sequence). The CDR3 sequence is 12 residues long. CDR3 sequence (DNA): TGTGCCAGCAGCCAAAGCTATTACGAGCAGTACTTC. It yields the protein CASSQSYYEQYF.

This clonotype was detected ten times or more. The chain joins TRBV7-2 to TRBJ1-5; a weak D match, TRBD1 (5 bases). The CDR3 extends over 16 amino acids. The V gene's germline CDR1 is SGHTA and CDR2 FQGNSA. V was cut by 1 base and J by 7 bases, with 17 bases left in between. The CDR3 nucleotides are TGTGCCAGCAGCTTAGTGAGTGGGTCGGGGGAGCAGCCCCAGCATTTT. Translating it yields CASSLVSGSGEQPQHF. The whole variable domain, remainder taken from reference TRBV7-2 and TRBJ1-5, is GAGVSQSPSNKVTEKGKDVELRCDPISGHTALYWYRQSLGQGLEFLIYFQGNSAPDKSGLPSDRFSAERTGGSVSTLTIQRTQQEDSAVYLCASSLVSGSGEQPQHFGDGTRLSIL.

The chain links TRBV2 to TRBJ2-5; weak D call: TRBD2 (6 bases). Trimming removed 1 base at V and 3 bases at J, with 15 bases between. The CDR3 spans 16 residues. CDR1 is SNHLY, CDR2 FYNNEI, per germline. The CDR3 protein is CASSEGGGAWKETQYF. CDR3 DNA sequence: TGTGCCAGCAGTGAAGGTGGCGGGGCCTGGAAAGAGACCCAGTACTTC.

As for this clonotype: One base away lies a much larger clone, so this may be a sequencing read error. The chain joins TRBV6-6 to TRBJ2-7; 7 bases match TRBD1. The CDR3 has 14 amino acids. V was pared by 11 bases and J by 0 bases, with 10 bases of the junction left unmatched. Germline CDR1 MNHNY, CDR2 SVGAGI (reference sequence). The CDR3 protein is CASRRGQSSYEQYF. CDR3 bases: TGTGCCTCCCGAAGGGGACAGAGCTCCTACGAGCAGTACTTC.

Concerning this clonotype itself: The conserved phenylalanine or tryptophan is not found at the CDR3 terminus, so this likely reflects a read error. The chain is built from TRBV6-6 and TRBJ2-1; 16 bases fit TRBD2. This CDR3 has 19 amino acids. V lost 6 bases, J lost 6 bases, and 14 bases stayed unmatched. Germline CDR1 MNHNY, CDR2 SVGAGI (reference sequence). This CDR3 is CASSSLAGTSGRGANEQFL. The CDR3 DNA follows: TGTGCCAGCAGCAGCCTGGCCGGGACTAGCGGGAGGGGGGCCAATGAGCAGTTCCTC.

This clonotype was counted at least ten times. Here the CDR3 DNA reads TGTGCCAGCTCACCGTTGACAGGGGAAAACGAGCAGTACTTC. It specifies CASSPLTGENEQYF. The chain joins TRBV18 to TRBJ2-7, with 8 bases fitting TRBD1. The V segment lost 3 bases and the J segment 5 bases; nucleotides outside the gene matches: 6. Germline CDR1 is KGHSH and CDR2 is LQKENI. CDR3 length equals 14 residues.

This clonotype was counted at least ten times. V usage is TRBV7-9 and J usage is TRBJ2-5; tentatively, D is TRBD1 (5 bases). The V gene's germline CDR1 is SEHNR and CDR2 FQNEAQ (reference sequence). The CDR3 has 15 amino acids. Trimming cost V 3 bases and J 3 bases, with 14 bases left between them. The DNA for the CDR3 is TGTGCCAGCAGCTTCTGGGGCAGGGTAGAAGAGACCCAGTACTTC. As protein: CASSFWGRVEETQYF.

At least ten counts were recorded for this clonotype. The CDR3 nucleotides are TGCAGTGCCAGGCTAGCGGGGGTAGAGACCCAGTACTTC. The encoded protein is CSARLAGVETQYF. V and J are TRBV20-1 and TRBJ2-5; TRBD2 matches 10 bases. The CDR3 loop spans 13 amino acids. Per germline, CDR1 DFQATT and CDR2 SNEGSKA (reference sequence). Unmatched junction bases numbered 5, after V lost 6 bases and J lost 4 bases.

This chain links TRBV5-4 with TRBJ2-2; 9 bases are shared with TRBD1. The CDR3 has 16 amino acids. V lost 9 bases and J lost 4; bases outside the gene matches: 13. The germline V gene has CDR1 SGHNT and CDR2 YYREEE (reference sequence). The CDR3, as DNA: TGTGCCAACAGATATGAACAGGGGGCAGGCACCGGGGAGCTGTTTTTT. It is translated as CANRYEQGAGTGELFF.